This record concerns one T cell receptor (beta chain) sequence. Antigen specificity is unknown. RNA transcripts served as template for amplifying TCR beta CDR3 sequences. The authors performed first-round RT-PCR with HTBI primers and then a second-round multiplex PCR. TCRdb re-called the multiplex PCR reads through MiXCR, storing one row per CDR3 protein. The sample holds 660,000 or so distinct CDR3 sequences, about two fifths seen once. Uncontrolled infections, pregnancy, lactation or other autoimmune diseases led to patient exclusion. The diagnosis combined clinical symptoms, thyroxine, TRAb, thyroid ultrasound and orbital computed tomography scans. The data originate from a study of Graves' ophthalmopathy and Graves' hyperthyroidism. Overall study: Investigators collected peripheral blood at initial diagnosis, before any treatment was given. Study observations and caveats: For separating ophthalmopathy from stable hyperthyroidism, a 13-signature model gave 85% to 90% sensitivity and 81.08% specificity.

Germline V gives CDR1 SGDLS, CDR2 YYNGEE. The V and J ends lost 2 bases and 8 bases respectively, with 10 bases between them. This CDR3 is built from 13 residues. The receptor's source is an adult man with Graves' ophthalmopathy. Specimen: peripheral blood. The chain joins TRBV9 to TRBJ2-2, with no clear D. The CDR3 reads CASSVPFGGELFF. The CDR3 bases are TGTGCCAGCAGCGTCCCCTTTGGAGGGGAGCTGTTTTTT.